This T cell receptor (beta chain) was found in a study of T cells in Graves' hyperthyroidism and ophthalmopathy. Study-wide findings and caveats: With a median lead of approximately six months before onset, the model predicted ophthalmopathy. Blood shared most expanded thyroid clonotypes above 0.001.

Trimming pared 4 bases from V and 2 bases from J, leaving 10 bases between. Germline V gene sequence: CDR1 KGHDR, CDR2 SFDVKD. The CDR3 length is 14 residues. Absent ophthalmopathy progression within 18 months defined stable Graves' hyperthyroidism. Comments on this clonotype: What it binds is not known.

RNA transcripts gave rise to amplified TCR beta CDR3 regions. Primed by the HTBI set, a first-round RT-PCR was run on the TCR CDR3. Each CDR3 protein is one row after TCRdb ran MiXCR on the multiplex PCR reads. The sample carries a few hundred thousand distinct CDR3 sequences, around 45% recorded once. The V call is TRBV24-1, the J call TRBJ2-5; D could derive from TRBD1 or TRBD2 (5 bases each). The specimen was peripheral blood or thyroid tissue (not recorded which). The sequence was obtained from a woman aged 18-35 years with Graves' hyperthyroidism. The CDR3 region is CATSEPGRQETQYF. The DNA of the CDR3 is TGTGCCACCAGTGAGCCAGGGAGACAAGAGACCCAGTACTTC.